The 20 T cell receptor beta chains listed next were all sequenced from one sample in a study of T cell clonality in common variable immunodeficiency. Method: immunoSEQ multiplex PCR; TCRdb's copy keeps in-frame clones and lacks some. Found here are some 21,000 clones, no singletons; the ten largest cover around a quarter. The antigens of these receptors remain unknown. Study-wide results and limits: Reportedly, TCR beta sequences from common variable immunodeficiency showed fewer deletions and N-nucleotide insertions.

Source material: peripheral blood mononuclear cells. All receptors derive from a human donor with common variable immunodeficiency.

This clone has a count of ten or more. Read data end 3 residues before the CDR3 end; the end is taken from the germline J gene. The chain links TRBV11-3 to TRBJ2-5, with D possibly TRBD1 on 6 matching bases. Trimming stripped 5 bases from V and 5 bases from J, with 18 bases between. Germline loops: CDR1 SGHNT, CDR2 YENEEA. This CDR3 contains 15 residues. Incomplete CDR3 DNA: TGTGCCAGCAGCCCAGTATCAGGACAGCAGGAGACC. It yields the protein CASSPVSGQQET. The complete CDR3 protein is CASSPVSGQQETQYF.

Comments on this clone: The read ends 3 residues early relative to the CDR3; the germline J gene fills the gap. The chain is built from TRBV19 and TRBJ2-3; tentatively, D is TRBD2 (5 bases). Germline CDR1 reads LNHDA; CDR2 reads SQIVND (reference sequence). This CDR3 comprises 19 residues. Trimming removed 3 bases from V and 1 base from J, with 23 bases in between. CDR3 in amino acids: CASSMKEGQHSTRTDTQYF. CDR3 bases read: TGTGCCAGTAGTATGAAAGAGGGCCAGCACTCTACTCGCACAGATACG.

Comments on this clone: The read stops 3 residues short of the end of the CDR3; the missing end is completed from the germline J gene. V and J are TRBV23-1 and TRBJ2-7, with TRBD1 matching over 8 bases. TRBV23-1 is noted as an ORF with a role that remains uncertain. V trimming: 6 bases; J trimming: 4 bases; junction bases outside the gene matches: 8. CDR3 length: 14 residues. The CDR3 sequence is CASRIRTGRYEQYF. CDR3 DNA (partial): TGCGCCAGCAGGATCCGGACAGGGCGGTACGAG.

The table lists this clone with many counts. The read gets to within 3 residues of the CDR3 end, and the germline J gene fills in the rest. This chain connects TRBV7-8 to TRBJ2-5, with 7 bases aligning to TRBD1. Germline V gene lookup returns CDR1 SGHVS and CDR2 FQNEAQ. CDR3 length: 13 amino acids. Losses at the gene ends were 5 bases for V and 2 bases for J; bases not matched to a gene: 2. The CDR3 region is CASSKGQQETQYF. The sequenced CDR3 bases are TGTGCCAGCAGCAAGGGACAGCAAGAGACC.

This clone occurred many times. The sequenced fragment ends 3 residues before the CDR3 boundary, so the rest is inferred from the germline J gene. This chain joins TRBV15 and TRBJ2-4; a possible D gene is TRBD2 (5 bases). The V end lost 0 bases, the J end lost 7 bases, and 13 bases lay between the germline ends. This CDR3 is built from 15 residues. Germline CDR1 reads LNHNV; CDR2 reads YYDKDF (reference sequence). The CDR3 here is CATSRELAETNIQYF. The CDR3 DNA, read in part, is TGTGCCACCAGCAGAGAGCTAGCAGAAACTAACATT. The variable domain in full, with the rest retrieved from reference TRBV15 and TRBJ2-4, is DAMVIQNPRYQVTQFGKPVTLSCSQTLNHNVMYWYQQKSSQAPKLLFHYYDKDFNNEADTPDNFQSRRPNTSFCFLDIRSPGLGDTAMYLCATSRELAETNIQYFGAGTRLSVL.

By proportion, this clone is medium-sized. The CDR3 end falls 3 residues outside the read, so it is completed with the germline J gene. The chain recombines TRBV7-3 with TRBJ1-5, with a weak D call TRBD1 (5 bases). Trimming removed 1 base from V and 9 bases from J, with 10 bases in between. The germline CDR1 and CDR2 sequences are SGHTA and FQGTGA. The CDR3 runs to 13 residues. The CDR3 bases that were read are TGTGCCAGCAGCTTAATGGAGGGGTGGCCC. The encoded protein is CASSLMEGWP. The full CDR3 reads CASSLMEGWPQHF.

With regard to this clone: The read comes to an end 3 residues before the CDR3 does, leaving the germline J gene to fill in the end. The gene calls are TRBV7-6 and TRBJ1-3; D ambiguous. There are 16 residues in the CDR3. Trimming cost V 1 base and J 0 bases, with 10 bases left between them. CDR1 and CDR2 (germline): SGHVS, FNYEAQ. The sequenced CDR3 bases are TGTGCCAGCAGCTTAGGAGGGTCAGCCTCTGGAAACACC. It yields the protein CASSLGGSASGNT. In full, the CDR3 is CASSLGGSASGNTIYF.

This clone was picked up a small number of times. The read is 3 residues too short to cover the CDR3 end, so that end is filled in from the germline J gene. This sequence joins TRBV20-1 and TRBJ2-7; the match to TRBD1 covers 12 bases. Germline CDR1 DFQATT, CDR2 SNEGSKA (reference sequence). The J segment lost 6 bases and the V segment lost 3 bases, leaving 3 bases of the junction unmatched. The CDR3 consists of 13 residues. The part of the CDR3 DNA that was read is TGCAGTGCTAGCCGGGACAGGGGGCGCGAG. Translated, it gives CSASRDRGRE. The full CDR3 reads CSASRDRGREQYF.

This clone has just a few counts. This CDR3 reads CSARVFLSLTSGSLYNEQFF. CDR3 bases read: TGCAGTGCTAGAGTTTTTTTGTCTCTGACTAGCGGGAGTCTTTACAATGAG. The chain links TRBV20-1 to TRBJ2-1, with TRBD2 matching 12 bases. From the germline J gene comes the end of the CDR3, since the read stops 3 residues before it. In germline, CDR1 is DFQATT, CDR2 SNEGSKA (reference sequence). J was trimmed by 4 bases and V by 1 base; bases with no gene match: 17. The length of the CDR3 is 20 residues.

In its sample, this clone was seen a few times. The read ends 3 residues before the CDR3 terminus; that terminus is restored from the germline J gene. V is TRBV19 and J is TRBJ1-4, with a possible D match to TRBD1 (5 bases). V lost 7 bases and J lost 6, with 15 bases in between. This CDR3 contains 14 residues. CDR1 and CDR2 (germline): LNHDA, SQIVND (reference sequence). The part of the CDR3 DNA that was read is TGTGCCAGTACCCCAGGGAATGGGGATGAAAAA. Translating gives CASTPGNGDEK. Given in full, the CDR3 is CASTPGNGDEKLFF.

This clone was recorded a few times. Coverage ceases 3 residues before the CDR3 finishes, and the germline J gene fills in the end. The chain links TRBV19 to TRBJ2-3; TRBD1 matches 9 bases. The trim removed 4 bases at V and 2 bases at J, leaving 4 bases unmatched. This CDR3 is 15 amino acids long. Germline CDR1 is LNHDA and CDR2 is SQIVND (reference sequence). The CDR3 bases that were read are TGTGCCAGTAGTAGCTACAGGGGGCCCACAGATACG. Protein product: CASSSYRGPTDT. The whole CDR3 protein is CASSSYRGPTDTQYF.

This clone was counted a few times. Sequencing ends 3 residues short of the CDR3 end; the germline J gene provides the rest. The chain combines TRBV7-9 with TRBJ2-1; D possibly corresponds to TRBD1 (5 bases). This CDR3 comprises 12 residues. Germline assignment: CDR1 SEHNR and CDR2 FQNEAQ (reference sequence). V lost 3 bases and J lost 7, with 7 bases in between. CDR3: CASSFGQNEQFF. The sequenced CDR3 bases are TGTGCCAGCAGCTTCGGACAAAATGAG.

This CDR3 reads CASSSQQGWGYGYTF. CDR3 DNA, as far as it was read: TGTGCCAGCTCATCACAACAGGGATGGGGCTATGGC. The chain combines TRBV18 with TRBJ1-2, with D perhaps TRBD1 (6 bases). The observed sequence ends 3 residues before the CDR3 terminus, with the missing tail filled in from the germline J gene. Germline CDR1 is KGHSH and CDR2 is LQKENI. CDR3 length: 15 amino acids. V lost 5 bases and J 4 bases, leaving 17 bases between the germline ends.

This clone has ten or more counts. The missing CDR3 end, 3 residues past where the read stops, is filled in from the germline J gene. The gene calls are TRBV12-3 or TRBV12-4 and TRBJ2-3; possible D gene TRBD2, 5 bases. The CDR3 consists of 15 residues. The CDR3 spells CASRSLAFGLDTQYF. CDR3 DNA (partial): TGTGCCAGCAGATCCCTAGCTTTTGGGTTAGACACG.

This clone came up a few times. The read terminates 3 residues before the CDR3 end, so the remaining end is supplied by the germline J gene. The rearrangement joins TRBV19 to TRBJ2-2, with 10 bases lining up with TRBD1. V trimming: 5 bases; J trimming: 6 bases; junction bases outside the gene matches: 6. The CDR3 has 15 amino acids. Germline lookup yields CDR1 LNHDA and CDR2 SQIVND (reference sequence). CDR3 DNA, as far as it was read: TGTGCCAGTAGTCGACAGGGGGCTCGGTCCGGGGAG. This sequence encodes CASSRQGARSGE. The whole CDR3 sequence is CASSRQGARSGELFF.

The sequenced CDR3 bases are TGTGCCAGCAACCTTATCCAGGGGCTTTTTTCTGGC. This codes for CASNLIQGLFSG. From start to end, the CDR3 is CASNLIQGLFSGYTF. J is TRBJ1-2 and V is TRBV19; maybe TRBD1 (6 bases). The read comes to an end 3 residues before the CDR3 does, leaving the germline J gene to fill in the end. The CDR3 sequence is 15 residues long. Trimming shortened V by 9 bases and J by 7 bases, and 24 bases separated the two germline ends. CDR1 is LNHDA and CDR2 is SQIVND in the germline V gene (reference sequence).

Remarks on this clone: Read sequence stops 3 residues before the CDR3 end, and the germline J gene provides the missing end. The chain is built from TRBV30 and TRBJ1-1; D ambiguous. The CDR3 sequence is 13 residues long. CDR1 GTSNPN and CDR2 SVGIG come from the germline V gene (reference sequence). CDR3: CAWSFGSKYGAFF. The part of the CDR3 DNA that was read is TGTGCCTGGAGTTTCGGGTCCAAGTATGGA.

There are many counts of this clone. The read is 3 residues too short to cover the CDR3 end, so that end is filled in from the germline J gene. The J gene is TRBJ2-7, the V gene TRBV5-1, with 9 bases aligning to TRBD1. Germline CDR1 is SGHRS and CDR2 is YFSETQ. The ends lost 3 bases at V and 3 bases at J; junction bases unmatched: 4. The CDR3 loop spans 14 amino acids. CDR3 protein: CASSSGQGNYEQYF. The CDR3 DNA, read in part, is TGCGCCAGCAGCTCGGGACAGGGAAACTACGAG.

Regarding this clone: The CDR3 extends 3 residues past the end of the read, so its final part is completed from the germline J gene. This chain uses TRBV6-2 or TRBV6-3 with TRBJ1-1; TRBD1 might be the D (6 bases). The CDR3 is 11 residues long. Germline CDR1 and CDR2: MNHEY and SVGEGT. Trimming took off 8 bases at V and 4 bases at J, with 8 bases between the two ends. The sequenced CDR3 bases are TGTGCCAGCGTACAGGGCACTGAA. Encoded protein: CASVQGTE. The complete CDR3 reads CASVQGTEAFF.

This clone came up a few times. The sequenced fragment ends 3 residues before the CDR3 boundary, so the rest is inferred from the germline J gene. The chain is built from TRBV7-7 and TRBJ2-7, with D possibly matching TRBD2 (6 bases). CDR1 is SSHAT, CDR2 FNYEAQ, per germline (reference sequence). The V gene lost 5 bases and the J gene lost 6 bases, with 17 bases spanning the gap. The CDR3 is made up of 14 amino acids. CDR3 DNA, as far as it was read: TGTGCCAGCAGCCCTATGGGTCGGGGGACCGAG. Translating it yields CASSPMGRGTE. Given in full, the CDR3 is CASSPMGRGTEQYF. Full variable domain (rest looked up from reference TRBV7-7 and TRBJ2-7): GAGVSQSPRYKVTKRGQDVTLRCDPISSHATLYWYQQALGQGPEFLTYFNYEAQPDKSGLPSDRFSAERPEGSISTLTIQRTEQRDSAMYRCASSPMGRGTEQYFGPGTRLTVT.